The sequence of this T cell receptor beta chain was determined in a study of blood T cell repertoires in COVID-19 (dated by TCRdb to about 2020). With regard to the full study: Collaborator samples came from the United States, Italy and Spain and covered acute and convalescent phases of COVID-19. The prospective study material was composed of cDNA or gDNA derived from T cells, B-cell-depleted T cells, or PBMCs. Deeply sampled blood TCRbeta repertoires from subjects exposed to, actively infected with, or recovered from COVID-19 were included in the dataset. The repertoires were released in a freely available public database meant as a resource for research on the immune response to SARS-CoV-2. The samples were drawn from the first 160 participants of the ongoing ImmuneRACE study and from about 1,200 subjects provided by 6 global collaborators. Sample metadata almost always included a de-identified subject ID, COVID-19 status, age in years and sex. Where HLA class I and class II types were available, the types were taken from metadata supplied by the sample provider, not from assay-based typing.

TCRbeta CDR3 regions were amplified from genomic DNA by means of the immunoSEQ Assay, a bias-controlled multiplex PCR. The paper's processing steps were these. The number of nucleated cells in each sample was estimated by amplification of reference gene primers within the assay. To quantify the absolute abundance of each unique TCRbeta CDR3 rearrangement, sequence reads were collapsed and filtered. Productive Simpson clonality was computed per sample as the square root of Simpson's diversity index over productive rearrangements. Entries here come from immuneACCESS through TCRdb and include only in-frame sequences with V and J called. Some clones fail to appear in such tables; in the studies checked, an unresolved V gene covers under half of the shortfall, and the cause of the remainder is unknown. The V and J calls and clone size are taken from that table; D and trimming were inferred from the DNA. The sample data list 97,000 or so clones, and approximately 82% of these were observed just once. The ten largest clones capture 9.8% of the sample.

Whole blood was collected in K2EDTA tubes by collaborating institutions according to the institutions' own protocols. For TCRbeta analysis, collaborators shipped samples in one of three forms: frozen whole blood, isolated PBMCs, or DNA extracted from either of those sample types. Broader findings and caveats from the paper: The amount of clinical and demographic metadata varied by source and participant and was provided uncurated.

Concerning this clone itself: There is no known antigen for this receptor. No base quality information exists; no much larger clone differs at one position.

The sequence came from a man aged 60 to 75 with active or convalescent COVID-19. Sequencing input: peripheral blood.

The CDR3 reads as follows: CALTRRGGSVTGELFF. The nucleotide sequence reads as follows: TGTGCCTTGACCCGTCGGGGCGGGAGCGTCACCGGGGAGCTGTTTTTT. This sequence uses TRBV30 and TRBJ2-2; TRBD2 agrees with 7 junctional bases. The CDR3 measures 16 amino acids from cysteine to phenylalanine. Only the CDR3 region is kept as DNA, spanning 48 bases read in frame from base 1. In the germline V gene (reference sequence), CDR1 corresponds to GTSNPN and CDR2 to SVGIG. For this chain, trimming is 7 bases at the V end and 4 bases at the J end, and the number of junction bases without a gene match is 15.